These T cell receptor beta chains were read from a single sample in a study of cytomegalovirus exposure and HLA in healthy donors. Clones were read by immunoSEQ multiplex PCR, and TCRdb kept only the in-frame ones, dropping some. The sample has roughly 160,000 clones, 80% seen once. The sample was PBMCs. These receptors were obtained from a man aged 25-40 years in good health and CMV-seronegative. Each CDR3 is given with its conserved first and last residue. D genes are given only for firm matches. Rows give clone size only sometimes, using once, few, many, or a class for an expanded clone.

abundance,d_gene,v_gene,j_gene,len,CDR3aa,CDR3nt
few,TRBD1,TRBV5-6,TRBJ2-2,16,CASSIRDRVDTGELFF,TGTGCCAGCAGCATCCGGGACAGGGTTGACACCGGGGAGCTGTTTTTT
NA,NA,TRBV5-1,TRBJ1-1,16,CASTSRGRGSNTEAFF,TGCGCCAGCACCTCCCGTGGCAGGGGATCGAACACTGAAGCTTTCTTT
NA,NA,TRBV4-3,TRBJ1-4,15,CASSQEGGTNEKLFF,TGCGCCAGCAGCCAAGAGGGGGGAACTAATGAAAAACTGTTTTTT
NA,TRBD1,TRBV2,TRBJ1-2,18,CASSEPPRDREGNYGYTF,TGTGCCAGCAGTGAACCACCTAGGGACAGGGAGGGGAACTATGGCTACACCTTC
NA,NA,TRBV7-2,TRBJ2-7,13,CASSHSLIYEQYF,TGTGCCAGCAGCCACAGCCTTATCTACGAGCAGTACTTC
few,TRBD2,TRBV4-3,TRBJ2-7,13,CASSQGPGGEQYF,TGCGCCAGCAGCCAGGGACCGGGGGGCGAGCAGTACTTC
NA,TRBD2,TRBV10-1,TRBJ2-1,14,CASSVQRDAREQFF,TGCGCCAGCAGTGTCCAGCGGGATGCCAGGGAGCAGTTCTTC
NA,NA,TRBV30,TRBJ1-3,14,CAWSGYGSGNTIYF,TGTGCCTGGAGTGGGTACGGCTCTGGAAACACCATATATTTT
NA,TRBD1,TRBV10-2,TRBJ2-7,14,CASRQTGGTYEQYF,TGCGCCAGCAGGCAAACAGGGGGGACCTACGAGCAGTACTTC
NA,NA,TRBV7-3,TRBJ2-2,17,CASSPIEGAFEAGELFF,TGTGCCAGCAGCCCCATCGAAGGGGCCTTTGAGGCCGGGGAGCTGTTTTTT
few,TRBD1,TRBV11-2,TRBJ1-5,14,CASSWGQGDQPQHF,TGTGCCAGCAGCTGGGGACAGGGGGATCAGCCCCAGCATTTT
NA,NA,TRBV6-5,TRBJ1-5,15,CASRTLGGGNQPQHF,TGTGCCAGCAGGACCCTCGGGGGAGGCAATCAGCCCCAGCATTTT
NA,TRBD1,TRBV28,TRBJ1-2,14,CASSSPGTGYGYTF,TGTGCCAGCAGTTCTCCCGGGACAGGGTATGGCTACACCTTC
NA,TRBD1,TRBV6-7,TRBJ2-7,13,CASSKQGSHEQYF,TGTGCCAGCAGTAAACAGGGGTCCCACGAGCAGTACTTC
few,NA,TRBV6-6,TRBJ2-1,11,CASTGYNEQFF,TGTGCCAGCACGGGCTACAATGAGCAGTTCTTC
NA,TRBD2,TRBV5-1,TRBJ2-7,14,CASSLNGLAAEQYF,TGCGCCAGCAGCTTGAACGGACTAGCGGCCGAGCAGTACTTC
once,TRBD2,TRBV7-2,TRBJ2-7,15,CASSGLAGAFYEQYF,TGTGCCAGCAGCGGACTAGCGGGGGCCTTTTACGAGCAGTACTTC
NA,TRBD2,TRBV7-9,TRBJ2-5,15,CASSTRGLAGETQYF,TGTGCCAGCAGCACTAGGGGACTAGCGGGAGAGACCCAGTACTTC
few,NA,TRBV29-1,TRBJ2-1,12,CSVGDSGSEQFF,TGCAGCGTGGGGGACAGCGGGAGTGAGCAGTTCTTC
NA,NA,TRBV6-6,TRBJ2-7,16,CASSYGDTGSTYEQYF,TGTGCCAGCAGTTATGGTGACACCGGTAGTACCTACGAGCAGTACTTC
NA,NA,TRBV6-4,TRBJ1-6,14,CASSVTRAKSPLHF,TGTGCCAGCAGTGTTACCAGGGCAAAGTCACCCCTCCACTTT
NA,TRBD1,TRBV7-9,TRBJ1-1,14,CASSSPGGGTEAFF,TGTGCCAGCAGTTCACCAGGGGGCGGCACTGAAGCTTTCTTT
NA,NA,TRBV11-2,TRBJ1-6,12,CASSTGRSPLHF,TGTGCCAGCAGTACAGGGAGATCACCCCTCCACTTT
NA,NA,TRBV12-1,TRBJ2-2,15,CASAGQAARTGELFF,TGTGCCAGCGCCGGACAGGCCGCCAGGACCGGGGAGCTGTTTTTT
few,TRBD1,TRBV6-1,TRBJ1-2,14,CASSPQGQNYGYTF,TGTGCCAGCAGTCCACAGGGACAGAACTATGGCTACACCTTC